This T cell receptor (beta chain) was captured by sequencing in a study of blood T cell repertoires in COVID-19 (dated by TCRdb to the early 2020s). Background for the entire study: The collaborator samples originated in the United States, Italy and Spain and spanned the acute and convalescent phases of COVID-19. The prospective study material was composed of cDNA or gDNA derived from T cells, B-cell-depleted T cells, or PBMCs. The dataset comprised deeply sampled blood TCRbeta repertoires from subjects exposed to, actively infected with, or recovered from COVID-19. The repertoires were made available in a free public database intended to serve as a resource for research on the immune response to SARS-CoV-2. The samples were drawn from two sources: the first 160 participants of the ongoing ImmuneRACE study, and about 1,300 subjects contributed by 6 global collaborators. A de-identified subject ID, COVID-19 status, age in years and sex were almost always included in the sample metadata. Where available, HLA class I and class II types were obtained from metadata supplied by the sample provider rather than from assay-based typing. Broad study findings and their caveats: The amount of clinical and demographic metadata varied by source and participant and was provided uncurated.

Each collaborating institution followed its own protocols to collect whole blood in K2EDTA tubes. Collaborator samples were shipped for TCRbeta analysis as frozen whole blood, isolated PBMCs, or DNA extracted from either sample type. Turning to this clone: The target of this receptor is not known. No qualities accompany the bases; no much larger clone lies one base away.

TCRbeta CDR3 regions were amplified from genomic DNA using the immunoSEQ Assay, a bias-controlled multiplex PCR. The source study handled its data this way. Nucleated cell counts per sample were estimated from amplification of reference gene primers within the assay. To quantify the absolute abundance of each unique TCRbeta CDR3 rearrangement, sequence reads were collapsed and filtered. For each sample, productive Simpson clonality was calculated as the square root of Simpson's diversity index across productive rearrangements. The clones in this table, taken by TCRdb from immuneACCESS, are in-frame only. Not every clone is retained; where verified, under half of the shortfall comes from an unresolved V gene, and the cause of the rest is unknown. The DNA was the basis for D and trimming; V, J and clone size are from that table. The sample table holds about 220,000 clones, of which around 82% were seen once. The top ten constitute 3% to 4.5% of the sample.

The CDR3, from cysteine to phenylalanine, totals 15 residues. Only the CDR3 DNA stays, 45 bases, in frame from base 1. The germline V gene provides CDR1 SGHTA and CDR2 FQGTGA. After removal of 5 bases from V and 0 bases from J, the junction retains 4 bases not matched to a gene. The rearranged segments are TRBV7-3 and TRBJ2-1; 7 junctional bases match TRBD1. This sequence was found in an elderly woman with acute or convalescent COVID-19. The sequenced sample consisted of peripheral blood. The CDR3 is CASSAEGASYNEQFF. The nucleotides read TGTGCCAGCAGCGCCGAGGGGGCCTCCTACAATGAGCAGTTCTTC.